This T cell receptor beta chain was observed in a study of T cells in Graves' hyperthyroidism and ophthalmopathy. There are many counts of this clonotype. RNA transcripts gave rise to amplified TCR beta CDR3 regions. First-round RT-PCR with HTBI primers amplified the TCR CDR3 region. TCRdb passed the multiplex PCR reads through MiXCR, listing each CDR3 protein once. The table shows 300,000 to 500,000 distinct CDR3 sequences, with just under 15% occurring only once. The receptor was isolated from a young woman with Graves' hyperthyroidism. The specimen was blood.

This chain's CDR3 is CASRQESSGNTIYF. The CDR3 DNA follows: TGTGCCAGCCGACAAGAGAGCTCTGGAAACACCATATATTTT. The chain couples TRBV2 to TRBJ1-3; D gene unclear. V lost 8 bases and J 0 bases, leaving 11 bases between the germline ends. CDR1 is SNHLY, CDR2 FYNNEI, per germline. The CDR3 totals 14 residues.